The source of this T cell receptor (beta chain) is a study of T cell changes during pregnancy in multiple sclerosis. J was trimmed by 10 bases and V by 0 bases; bases with no gene match: 0. The germline gives CDR1 MNHEY, CDR2 SMNVEV (reference sequence). There are 14 residues in the CDR3. Repertoires were generated with immunoSEQ multiplex PCR, while TCRdb's copy carries only in-frame clones and drops some. The repertoire consists of about 30,000 clones, with approximately 90% occurring once and the leading ten covering 5% to 6%. The sequence derives from a female donor with multiple sclerosis, enrolled in a pregnancy study. This specimen consisted of CD8+ T cells from peripheral blood mononuclear cells, obtained before pregnancy. The genes are TRBV27 and TRBJ2-1; 13 bases map to TRBD2. The CDR3 nucleotides are TGTGCCAGCAGTTTATCGGGACTAGCGGGAGAGCAGTTCTTC. Amino acids: CASSLSGLAGEQFF.